This T cell receptor (beta chain) was sequenced for a study of T cells in Graves' hyperthyroidism and ophthalmopathy. The overall study: Peripheral blood was obtained at initial diagnosis, preceding any treatment. General study points: With a median lead of approximately six months before onset, the model predicted ophthalmopathy. Blood also showed most of the thyroid clonotypes that were expanded above 0.001.

Trimming removed 2 bases at V and 2 bases at J, with 9 bases between. CDR3 length: 15 residues. Germline V gene data show CDR1 as SEHNR and CDR2 as FQNEAQ (reference sequence). The study enrolled patients aged 18 to 65 with newly diagnosed hyperthyroidism of under 2 months' duration. At least ten counts were recorded for this clonotype. Its antigen remains unknown. Researchers took RNA transcripts and amplified the TCR beta CDR3 regions from them. A first-round RT-PCR of the TCR CDR3 used the HTBI primer set. Each CDR3 protein gets one entry after TCRdb re-called the multiplex PCR reads with MiXCR. The data hold 93,000 or so distinct CDR3 sequences, with approximately 48% observed a single time.

The clonotype was recovered from a man in his forties or fifties with Graves' hyperthyroidism. The sequencing input was blood. The chain recombines TRBV7-9 with TRBJ2-2; possibly TRBD2 for D (5 bases). The CDR3 loop is CASSLLGANTGELFF. CDR3 nucleotides: TGTGCCAGCAGCTTATTGGGAGCAAACACCGGGGAGCTGTTTTTT.